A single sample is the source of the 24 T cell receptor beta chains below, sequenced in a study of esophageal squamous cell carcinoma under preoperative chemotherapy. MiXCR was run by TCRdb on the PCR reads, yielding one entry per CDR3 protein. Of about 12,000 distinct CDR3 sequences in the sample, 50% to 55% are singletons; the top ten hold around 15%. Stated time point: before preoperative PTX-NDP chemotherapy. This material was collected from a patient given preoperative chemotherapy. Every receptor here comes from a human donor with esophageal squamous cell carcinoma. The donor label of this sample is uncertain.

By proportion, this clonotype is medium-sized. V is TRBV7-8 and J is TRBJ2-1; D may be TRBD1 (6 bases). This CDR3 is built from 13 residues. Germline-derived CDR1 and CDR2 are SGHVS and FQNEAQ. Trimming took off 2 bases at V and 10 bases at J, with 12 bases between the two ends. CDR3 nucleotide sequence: TGTGCCAGCAGCTTAAACAGGGTCCACGAGCAGTTCTTC. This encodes CASSLNRVHEQFF.

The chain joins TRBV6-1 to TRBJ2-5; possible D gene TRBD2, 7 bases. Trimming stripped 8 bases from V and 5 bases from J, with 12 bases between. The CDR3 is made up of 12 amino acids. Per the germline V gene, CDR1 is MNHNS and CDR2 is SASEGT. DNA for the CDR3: TGTGCCAGCGGGGGGGGGCAGGAGACCCAGTACTTC. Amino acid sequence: CASGGGQETQYF.

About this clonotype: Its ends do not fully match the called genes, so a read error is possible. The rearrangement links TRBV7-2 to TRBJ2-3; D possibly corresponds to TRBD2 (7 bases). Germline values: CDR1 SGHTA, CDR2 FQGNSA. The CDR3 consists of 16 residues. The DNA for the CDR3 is TGTGCCTGCAGCCCACAGGGAGGGAGAGCCACAAACATGCAGTATTTT. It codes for CACSPQGGRATNMQYF.

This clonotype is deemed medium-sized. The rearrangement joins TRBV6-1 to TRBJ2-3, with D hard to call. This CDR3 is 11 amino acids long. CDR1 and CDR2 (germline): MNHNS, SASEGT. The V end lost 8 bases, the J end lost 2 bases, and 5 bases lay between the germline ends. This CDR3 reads CASCHTDTQYF. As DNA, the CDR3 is TGTGCCAGCTGCCACACAGATACGCAGTATTTT.

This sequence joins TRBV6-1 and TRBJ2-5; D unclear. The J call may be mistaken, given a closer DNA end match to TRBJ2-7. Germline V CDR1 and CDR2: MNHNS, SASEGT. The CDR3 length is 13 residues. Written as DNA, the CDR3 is TGTGCCAGCAGTGAAGCGCAACGAGGCGAGCAGTACTTC. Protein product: CASSEAQRGEQYF.

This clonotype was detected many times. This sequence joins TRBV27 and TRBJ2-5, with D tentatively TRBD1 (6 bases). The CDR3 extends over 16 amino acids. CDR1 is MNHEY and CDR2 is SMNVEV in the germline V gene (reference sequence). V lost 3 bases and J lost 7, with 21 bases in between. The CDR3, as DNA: TGTGCCAGCAGTTTTAGGGGGAGACCACCAGGAGGGACCCAGTACTTC. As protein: CASSFRGRPPGGTQYF.

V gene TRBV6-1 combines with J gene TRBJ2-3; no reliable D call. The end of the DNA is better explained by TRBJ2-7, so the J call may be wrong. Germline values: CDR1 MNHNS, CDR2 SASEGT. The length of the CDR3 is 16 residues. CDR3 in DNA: TGTGCCAGCAGTGAATTTTGGGGAAGCTACACAGAGACGCAGTACTTC. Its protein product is CASSEFWGSYTETQYF.

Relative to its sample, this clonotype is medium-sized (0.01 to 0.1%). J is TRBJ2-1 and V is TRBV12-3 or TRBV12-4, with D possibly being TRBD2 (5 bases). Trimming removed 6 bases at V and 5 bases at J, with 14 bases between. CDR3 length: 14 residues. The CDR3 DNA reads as TGTGCCAGCAGCAGTGAGGACGGGGACAATGAGCAGTTCTTC. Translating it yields CASSSEDGDNEQFF.

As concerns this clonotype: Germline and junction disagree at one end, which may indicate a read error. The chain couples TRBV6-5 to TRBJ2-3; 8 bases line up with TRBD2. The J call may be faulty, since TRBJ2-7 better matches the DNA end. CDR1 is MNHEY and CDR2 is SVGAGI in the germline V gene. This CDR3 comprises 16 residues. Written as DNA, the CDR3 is TGTGCCGGCAGGTACCTTAGCGGGGTGAGCACAGATAAGCAGTACTTC. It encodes CAGRYLSGVSTDKQYF.

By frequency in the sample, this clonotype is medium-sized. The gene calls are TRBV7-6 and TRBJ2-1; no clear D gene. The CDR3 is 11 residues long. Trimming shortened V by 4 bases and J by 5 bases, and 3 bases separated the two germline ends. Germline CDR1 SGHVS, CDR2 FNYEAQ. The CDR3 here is CASSYDNEQFF. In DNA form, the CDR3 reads TGTGCCAGCAGCTATGACAATGAGCAGTTCTTC. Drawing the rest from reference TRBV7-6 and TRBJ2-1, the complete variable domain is GAGVSQSPRYKVTKRGQDVALRCDPISGHVSLYWYRQALGQGPEFLTYFNYEAQQDKSGLPNDRFSAERPEGSISTLTIQRTEQRDSAMYRCASSYDNEQFFGPGTRLTVL.

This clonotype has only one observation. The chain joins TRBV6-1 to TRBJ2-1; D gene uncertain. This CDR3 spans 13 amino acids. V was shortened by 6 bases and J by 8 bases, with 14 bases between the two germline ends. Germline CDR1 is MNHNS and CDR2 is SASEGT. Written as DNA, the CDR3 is TGTGCCAGCAGGCGACAATCCCTTGATGAGCAGTTCTTC. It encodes CASRRQSLDEQFF.

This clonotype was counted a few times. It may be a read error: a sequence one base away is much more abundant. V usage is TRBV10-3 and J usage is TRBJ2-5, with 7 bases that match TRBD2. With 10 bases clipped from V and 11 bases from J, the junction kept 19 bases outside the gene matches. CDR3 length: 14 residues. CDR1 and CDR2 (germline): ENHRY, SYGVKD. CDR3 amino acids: CANTVYGGENEQYF. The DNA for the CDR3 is TGTGCCAACACCGTATATGGGGGGGAAAATGAGCAGTACTTC.

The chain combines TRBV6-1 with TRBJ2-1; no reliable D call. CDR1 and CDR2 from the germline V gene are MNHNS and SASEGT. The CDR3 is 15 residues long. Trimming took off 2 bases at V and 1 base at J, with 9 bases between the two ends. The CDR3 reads CASSETWQSYNEQFF. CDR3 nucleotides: TGTGCCAGCAGTGAAACATGGCAGTCCTACAATGAGCAGTTCTTC.

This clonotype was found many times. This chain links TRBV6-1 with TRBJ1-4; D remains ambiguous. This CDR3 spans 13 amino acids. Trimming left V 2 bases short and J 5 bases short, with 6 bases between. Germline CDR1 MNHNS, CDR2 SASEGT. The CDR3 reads CASSENGNEKLFF. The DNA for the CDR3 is TGTGCCAGCAGTGAAAACGGGAATGAAAAACTGTTTTTT.

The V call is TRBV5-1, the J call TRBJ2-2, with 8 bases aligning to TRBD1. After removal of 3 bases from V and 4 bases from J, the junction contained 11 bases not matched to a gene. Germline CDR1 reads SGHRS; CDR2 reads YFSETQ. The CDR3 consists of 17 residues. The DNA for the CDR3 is TGCGCCAGCAGCTCCCCTCGTACAGGGGGAAGCACCGGGGAGCTGTTTTTT. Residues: CASSSPRTGGSTGELFF.

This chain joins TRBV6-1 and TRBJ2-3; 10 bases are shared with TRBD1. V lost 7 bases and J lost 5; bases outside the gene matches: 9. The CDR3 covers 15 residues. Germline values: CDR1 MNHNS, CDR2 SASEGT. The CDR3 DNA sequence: TGTGCCAGCAAGACGGACAGGGGGATTGGAGATACGCAGTATTTT. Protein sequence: CASKTDRGIGDTQYF.

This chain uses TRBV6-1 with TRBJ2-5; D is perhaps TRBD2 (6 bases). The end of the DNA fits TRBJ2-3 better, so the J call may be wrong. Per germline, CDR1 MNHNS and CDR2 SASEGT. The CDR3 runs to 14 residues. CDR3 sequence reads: CASSEETSQDTQYF. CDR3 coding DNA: TGTGCCAGCAGTGAAGAAACTAGCCAAGATACGCAGTATTTT.

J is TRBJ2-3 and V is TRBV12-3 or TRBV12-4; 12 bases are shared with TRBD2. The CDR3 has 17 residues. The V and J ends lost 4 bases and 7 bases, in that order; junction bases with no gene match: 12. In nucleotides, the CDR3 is TGTGCCAGCAGTTCCGTCGGACTAGCGGGGCTTTTCTATACGCAGTATTTT. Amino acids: CASSSVGLAGLFYTQYF.

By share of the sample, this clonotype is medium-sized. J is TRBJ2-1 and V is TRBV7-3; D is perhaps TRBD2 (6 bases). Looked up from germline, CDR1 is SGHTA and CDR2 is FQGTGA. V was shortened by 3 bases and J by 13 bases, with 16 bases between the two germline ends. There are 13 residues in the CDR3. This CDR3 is CASSFPGEETQFF. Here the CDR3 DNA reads TGTGCCAGCAGCTTTCCGGGGGAGGAGACCCAGTTCTTC.

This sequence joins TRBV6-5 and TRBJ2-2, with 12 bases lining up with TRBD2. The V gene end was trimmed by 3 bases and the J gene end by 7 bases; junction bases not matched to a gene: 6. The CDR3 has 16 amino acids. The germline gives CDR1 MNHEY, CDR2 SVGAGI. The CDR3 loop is CASSYLAGGPGGELFF. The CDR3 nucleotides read TGTGCCAGCAGTTATCTAGCGGGAGGGCCGGGCGGGGAGCTGTTTTTT.

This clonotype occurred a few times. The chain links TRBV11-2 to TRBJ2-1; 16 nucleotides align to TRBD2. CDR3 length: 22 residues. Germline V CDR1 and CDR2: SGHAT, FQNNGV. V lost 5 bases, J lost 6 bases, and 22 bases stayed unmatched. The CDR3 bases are TGTGCCAGCAGCCGTCATCGGGGCTCGGGACTAGCGGGAGGGAGGGTGGCCAATGAGCAGTTCTTC. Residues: CASSRHRGSGLAGGRVANEQFF.

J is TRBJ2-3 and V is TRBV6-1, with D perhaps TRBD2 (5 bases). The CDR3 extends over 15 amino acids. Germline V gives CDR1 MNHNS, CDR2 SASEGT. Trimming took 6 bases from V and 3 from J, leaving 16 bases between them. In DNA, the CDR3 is TGTGCCAGCAGCGAGAACGGGATAGCAACAGATACGCAGTATTTT. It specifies CASSENGIATDTQYF.

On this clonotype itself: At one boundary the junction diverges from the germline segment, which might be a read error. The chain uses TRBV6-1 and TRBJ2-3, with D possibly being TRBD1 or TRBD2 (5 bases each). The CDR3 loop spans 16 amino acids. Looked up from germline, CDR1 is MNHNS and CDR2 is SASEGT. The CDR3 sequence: CAGRERGAMRNDAQYF. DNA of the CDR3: TGTGCCGGCAGGGAACGAGGGGCTATGCGCAACGATGCGCAGTACTTT.

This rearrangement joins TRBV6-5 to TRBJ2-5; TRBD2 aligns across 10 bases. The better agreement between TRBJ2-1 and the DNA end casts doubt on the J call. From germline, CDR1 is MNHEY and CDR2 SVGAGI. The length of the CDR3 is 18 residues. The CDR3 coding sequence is TGTGCCAGCAGTTACCGGCAGGGGAGGACTAGCGGTAGCAATGAGCAGTTCTTC. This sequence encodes CASSYRQGRTSGSNEQFF.